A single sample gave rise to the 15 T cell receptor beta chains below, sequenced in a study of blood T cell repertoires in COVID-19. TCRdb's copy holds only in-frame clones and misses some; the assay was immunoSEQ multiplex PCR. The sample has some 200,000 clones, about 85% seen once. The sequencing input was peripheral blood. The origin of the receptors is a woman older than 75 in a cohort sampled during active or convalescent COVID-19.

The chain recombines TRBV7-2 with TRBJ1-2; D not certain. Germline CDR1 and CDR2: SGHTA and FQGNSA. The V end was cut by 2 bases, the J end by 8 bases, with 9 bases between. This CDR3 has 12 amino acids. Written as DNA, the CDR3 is TGTGCCAGCAGCTTACTTCGGAGCGGCTACACCTTC. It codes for CASSLLRSGYTF.

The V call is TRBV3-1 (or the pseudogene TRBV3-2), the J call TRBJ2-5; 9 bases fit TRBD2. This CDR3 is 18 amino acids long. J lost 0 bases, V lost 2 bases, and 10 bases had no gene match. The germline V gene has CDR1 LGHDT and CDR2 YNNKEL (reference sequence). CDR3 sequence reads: CASSQTRGTSTYQETQYF. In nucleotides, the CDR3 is TGTGCCAGCAGCCAAACTCGCGGGACTAGCACGTACCAAGAGACCCAGTACTTC.

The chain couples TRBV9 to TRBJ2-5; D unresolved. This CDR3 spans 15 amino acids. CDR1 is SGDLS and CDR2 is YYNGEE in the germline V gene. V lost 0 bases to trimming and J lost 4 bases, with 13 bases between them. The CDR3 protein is CASSVGAAGRETQYF. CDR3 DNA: TGTGCCAGCAGCGTAGGGGCCGCAGGAAGAGAGACCCAGTACTTC.

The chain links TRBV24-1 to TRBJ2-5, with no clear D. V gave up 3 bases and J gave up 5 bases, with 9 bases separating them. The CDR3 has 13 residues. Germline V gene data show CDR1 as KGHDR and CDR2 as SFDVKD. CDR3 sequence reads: CATSDEIRETQYF. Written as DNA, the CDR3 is TGTGCCACCAGTGATGAAATCCGGGAGACCCAGTACTTC.

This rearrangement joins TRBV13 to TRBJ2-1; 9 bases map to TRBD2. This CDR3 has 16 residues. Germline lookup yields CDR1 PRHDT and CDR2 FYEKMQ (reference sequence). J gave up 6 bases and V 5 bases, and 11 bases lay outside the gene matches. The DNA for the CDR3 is TGTGCCAGCAGCCCGACCCTGGGACTAGCCCCCAATGAGCAGTTCTTC. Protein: CASSPTLGLAPNEQFF.

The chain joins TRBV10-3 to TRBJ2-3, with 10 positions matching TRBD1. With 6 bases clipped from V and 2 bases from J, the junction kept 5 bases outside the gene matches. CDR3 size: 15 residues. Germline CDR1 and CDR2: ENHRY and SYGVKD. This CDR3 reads CAIRTGQGITDTQYF. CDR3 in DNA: TGTGCCATCAGGACGGGACAGGGGATCACAGATACGCAGTATTTT.

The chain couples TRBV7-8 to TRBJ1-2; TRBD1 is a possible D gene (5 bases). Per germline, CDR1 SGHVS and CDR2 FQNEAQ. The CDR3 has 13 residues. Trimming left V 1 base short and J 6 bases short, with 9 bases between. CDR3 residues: CASSLGRVHGYTF. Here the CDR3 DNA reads TGTGCCAGCAGCTTAGGCAGGGTCCATGGCTACACCTTC.

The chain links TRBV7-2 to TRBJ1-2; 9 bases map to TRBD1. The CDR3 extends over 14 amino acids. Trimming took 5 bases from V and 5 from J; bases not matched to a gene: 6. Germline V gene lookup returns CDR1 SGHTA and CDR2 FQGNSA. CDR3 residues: CASSLGQGSYGYTF. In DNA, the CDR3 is TGTGCCAGCAGCCTCGGACAGGGGTCGTATGGCTACACCTTC.

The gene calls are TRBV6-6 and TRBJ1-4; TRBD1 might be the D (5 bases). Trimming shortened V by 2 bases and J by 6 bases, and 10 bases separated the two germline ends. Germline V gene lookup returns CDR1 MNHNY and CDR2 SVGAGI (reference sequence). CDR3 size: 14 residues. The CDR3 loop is CASSYRGGDEKLFF. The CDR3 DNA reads TGTGCCAGCAGTTACAGGGGAGGAGATGAAAAACTGTTTTTT.

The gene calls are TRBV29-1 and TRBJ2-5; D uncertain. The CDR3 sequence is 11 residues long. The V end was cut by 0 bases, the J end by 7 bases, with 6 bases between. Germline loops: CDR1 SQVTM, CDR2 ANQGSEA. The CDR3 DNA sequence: TGCAGCGTTGAAGATCCGGGGACCCAGTACTTC. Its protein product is CSVEDPGTQYF.

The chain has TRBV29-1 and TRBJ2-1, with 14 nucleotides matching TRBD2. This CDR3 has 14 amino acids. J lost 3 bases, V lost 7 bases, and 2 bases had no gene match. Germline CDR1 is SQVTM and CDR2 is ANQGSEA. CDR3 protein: CSGGLAGDYNEQFF. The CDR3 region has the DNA TGCAGCGGGGGACTAGCGGGAGACTACAATGAGCAGTTCTTC.

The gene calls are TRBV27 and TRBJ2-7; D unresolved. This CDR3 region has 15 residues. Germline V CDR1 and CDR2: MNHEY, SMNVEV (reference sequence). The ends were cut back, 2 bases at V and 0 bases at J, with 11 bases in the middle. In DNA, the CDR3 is TGTGCCAGCAGTTTAACCCGCGGATCCTCCTACGAGCAGTACGTC. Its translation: CASSLTRGSSYEQYV.

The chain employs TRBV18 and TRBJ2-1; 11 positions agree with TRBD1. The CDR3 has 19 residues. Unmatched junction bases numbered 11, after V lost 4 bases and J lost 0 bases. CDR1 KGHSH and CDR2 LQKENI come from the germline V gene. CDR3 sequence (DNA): TGTGCCAGCTCACTAGTCGGACAGGGGGCGTTGAGCTCCTACAATGAGCAGTTCTTC. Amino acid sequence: CASSLVGQGALSSYNEQFF.

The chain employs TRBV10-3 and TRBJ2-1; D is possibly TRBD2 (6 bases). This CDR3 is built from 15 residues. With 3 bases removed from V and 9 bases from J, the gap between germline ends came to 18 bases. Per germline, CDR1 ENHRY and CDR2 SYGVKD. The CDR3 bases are TGTGCCATCAGTGAAATGGGGGGAGTAGGGGTTGAGCAGTTCTTC. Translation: CAISEMGGVGVEQFF.

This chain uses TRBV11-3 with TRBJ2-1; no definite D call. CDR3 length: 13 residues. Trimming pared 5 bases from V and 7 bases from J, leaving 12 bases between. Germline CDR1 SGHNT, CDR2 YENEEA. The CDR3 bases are TGTGCCAGCAGCCCAGATGCGGAGAATGAGCAGTTCTTC. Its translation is CASSPDAENEQFF.